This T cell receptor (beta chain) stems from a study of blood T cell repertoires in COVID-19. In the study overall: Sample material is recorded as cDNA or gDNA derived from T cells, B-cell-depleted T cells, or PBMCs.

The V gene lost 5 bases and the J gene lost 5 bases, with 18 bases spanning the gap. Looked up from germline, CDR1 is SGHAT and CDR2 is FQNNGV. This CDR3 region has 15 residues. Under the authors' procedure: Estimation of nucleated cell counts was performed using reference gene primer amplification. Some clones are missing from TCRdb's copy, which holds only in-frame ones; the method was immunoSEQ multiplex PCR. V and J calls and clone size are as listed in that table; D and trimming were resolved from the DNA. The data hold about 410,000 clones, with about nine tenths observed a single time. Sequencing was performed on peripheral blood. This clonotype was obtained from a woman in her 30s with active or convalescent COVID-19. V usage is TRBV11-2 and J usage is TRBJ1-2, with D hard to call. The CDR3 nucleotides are TGTGCCAGCAGCCCCTCCTCCAGCGGTATTTATGGCTACACCTTC. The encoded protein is CASSPSSSGIYGYTF. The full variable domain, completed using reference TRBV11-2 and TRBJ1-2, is EAGVAQSPRYKIIEKRQSVAFWCNPISGHATLYWYQQILGQGPKLLIQFQNNGVVDDSQLPKDRFSAERLKGVDSTLKIQPAKLEDSAVYLCASSPSSSGIYGYTFGSGTRLTVV.